This note documents a single TCR beta chain sequence. This sample is part of a study of blood T cell repertoires in COVID-19. Study details: Acute and convalescent COVID-19 samples came from the United States, Italy and Spain. Sources were T cells, B-cell-depleted T cells, or PBMCs; the material itself was cDNA or gDNA.

Germline V gene data show CDR1 as DFQATT and CDR2 as SNEGSKA (reference sequence). CDR3 size: 10 residues. Trimming took off 8 bases at V and 5 bases at J, with 9 bases between the two ends. Original processing notes: Reference gene primer amplification yielded estimated nucleated cell counts. Repertoires were generated with immunoSEQ multiplex PCR, while TCRdb's copy carries only in-frame clones and drops some. V and J calls and clone size follow that table, whereas D and trimming were derived from the DNA. This sample has about 88,000 clones, with 75% to 90% found just once. This chain uses TRBV20-1 with TRBJ1-2; D possibly corresponds to TRBD1 (5 bases). The clonotype originates from a human donor in a cohort sampled during active COVID-19. The sample consisted of peripheral blood. The CDR3: CSLDTYGYTF. CDR3 nucleotide sequence: TGCAGTCTGGACACGTATGGCTACACCTTC.